Given below is one T cell receptor (beta chain) in context. What it recognizes is unknown. Generated by immunoSEQ multiplex PCR, the TCRdb table keeps only in-frame clones and is missing some. The sample lists roughly 160,000 clones, 80% to 95% seen once, with 1.5% to 2% in the top ten. This sample was taken from a study of T cell responses to AZD1222 COVID-19 vaccine. Overall study results and limits: White British people made up most donors, females outnumbered males, and clonal diversity was possibly underestimated.

V was trimmed by 2 bases and J by 5 bases, leaving 16 bases between them. Germline CDR1 reads MNHEY; CDR2 reads SVGAGI. The CDR3 loop spans 16 amino acids. This receptor was identified in an adult in good health. The starting material was peripheral blood, obtained on day 0 of AZD1222 vaccination. This sequence joins TRBV6-5 and TRBJ2-1; a possible D gene is TRBD1 (6 bases). The CDR3 protein is CASSYGWGRPHNEQFF. The CDR3 region has the DNA TGTGCCAGCAGTTACGGGTGGGGGCGGCCCCACAATGAGCAGTTCTTC.